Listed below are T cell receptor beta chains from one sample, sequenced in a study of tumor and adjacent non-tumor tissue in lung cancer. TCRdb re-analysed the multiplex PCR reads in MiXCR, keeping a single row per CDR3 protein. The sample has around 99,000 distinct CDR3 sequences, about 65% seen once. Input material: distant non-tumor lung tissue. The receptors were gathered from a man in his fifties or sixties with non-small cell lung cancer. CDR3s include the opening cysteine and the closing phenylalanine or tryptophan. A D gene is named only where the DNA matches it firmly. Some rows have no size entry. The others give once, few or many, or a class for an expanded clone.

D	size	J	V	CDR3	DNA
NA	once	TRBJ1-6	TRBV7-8	CVSSLADGLHSPLHF	TGTGTCAGCAGCTTAGCAGACGGTTTGCACTCACCCCTCCACTTT
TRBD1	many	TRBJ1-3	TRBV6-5	CASRRDRRNTIYF	TGTGCCAGCAGACGGGACAGACGAAACACCATATATTTT
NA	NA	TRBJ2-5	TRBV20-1	CSAREPGNQETQYF	TGCAGTGCTAGAGAGCCGGGCAACCAAGAGACCCAGTACTTC
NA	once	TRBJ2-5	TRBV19	CASSIGQSQETKYF	TGTGCCAGTAGTATCGGACAATCCCAAGAGACCAAGTACTTC
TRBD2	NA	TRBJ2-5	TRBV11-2	CASSLHTSGVGETQYF	TGTGCCAGCAGCCTCCATACTAGCGGGGTGGGGGAGACCCAGTATTTC
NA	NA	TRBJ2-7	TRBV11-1	CASDVDRLDEQYF	TGTGCCAGCGATGTTGACCGGTTGGACGAGCAGTACTTC
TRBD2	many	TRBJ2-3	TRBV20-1	CSARESSGFTDTQYF	TGCAGTGCTCGAGAATCTAGCGGCTTCACAGATACGCAGTATTTT
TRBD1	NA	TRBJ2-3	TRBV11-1	CAGGATGGDTDTQYF	TGTGCCGGCGGCGCTACAGGGGGTGACACAGATACGCAGTATTTT
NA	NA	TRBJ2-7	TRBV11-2	CASGTHLAELPSYEQYF	TGTGCCAGCGGCACACACCTTGCAGAGCTACCTTCCTACGAGCAGTACTTC
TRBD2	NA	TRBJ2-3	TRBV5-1	CASSPDLTSGTNAQYF	TGCGCCAGCAGCCCGGACCTGACTAGCGGGACAAATGCGCAGTATTTT
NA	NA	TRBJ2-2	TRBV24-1	CATSEPNAGHTGELFF	TGTGCCACCAGTGAGCCGAATGCCGGACACACCGGGGAGCTGTTTTTT
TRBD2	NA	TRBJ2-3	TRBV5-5	CASTDTSGTDAQYF	TGTGCTAGCACGGACACTAGCGGCACAGATGCGCAGTATTTT
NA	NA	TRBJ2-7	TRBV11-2	CASSIAFYEQYF	TGTGCCAGCAGTATCGCTTTCTACGAGCAATACTTC
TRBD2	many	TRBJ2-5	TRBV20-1	CSASPGGLRETQYF	TGCAGTGCTAGCCCGGGAGGGCTAAGAGAGACCCAGTACTTC
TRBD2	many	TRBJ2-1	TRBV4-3	CASSHARLADYNEQFF	TGCGCCAGCAGCCACGCAAGACTAGCGGACTACAATGAGCAGTTCTTC
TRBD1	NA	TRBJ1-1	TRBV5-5	CASGLPTGVPTEAFF	TGTGCCAGCGGCTTACCGACAGGGGTGCCCACTGAAGCTTTCTTT